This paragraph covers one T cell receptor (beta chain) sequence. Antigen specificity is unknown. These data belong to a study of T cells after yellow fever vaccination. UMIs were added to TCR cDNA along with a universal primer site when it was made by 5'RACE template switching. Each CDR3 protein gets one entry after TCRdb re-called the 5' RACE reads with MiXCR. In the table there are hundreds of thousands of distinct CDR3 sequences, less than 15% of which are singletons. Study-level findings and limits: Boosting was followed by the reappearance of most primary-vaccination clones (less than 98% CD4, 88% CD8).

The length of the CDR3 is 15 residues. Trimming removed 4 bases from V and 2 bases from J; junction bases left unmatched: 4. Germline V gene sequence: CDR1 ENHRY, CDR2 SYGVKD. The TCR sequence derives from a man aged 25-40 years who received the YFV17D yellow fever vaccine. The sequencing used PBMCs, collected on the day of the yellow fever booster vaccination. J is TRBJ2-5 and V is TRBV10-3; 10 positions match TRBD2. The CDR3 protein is CAISGSSGSQETQYF. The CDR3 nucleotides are TGTGCCATCAGTGGTTCTAGCGGGAGTCAAGAGACCCAGTACTTC.